These 10 T cell receptor beta chains share one sample of origin, sequenced in a study of blood T cell repertoires in COVID-19. TCRdb's copy holds only in-frame clones and misses some; the assay was immunoSEQ multiplex PCR. The sample records about 260,000 clones, approximately 88% being singletons. The specimen was peripheral blood. The receptors were gathered from a woman aged 70-85 years with COVID-19, enrolled during active disease.

The chain uses TRBV6-1 and TRBJ2-3; D possibly corresponds to TRBD2 (5 bases). Germline-derived CDR1 and CDR2 are MNHNS and SASEGT. Trimming left V 0 bases short and J 2 bases short, with 6 bases between. The length of the CDR3 is 14 residues. This CDR3 is CASSEAGNTDTQYF. CDR3 nucleotides: TGTGCCAGCAGTGAAGCCGGGAACACAGATACGCAGTATTTT.

The chain joins TRBV4-2 to TRBJ1-5; the match to TRBD1 covers 8 bases. V was pared by 4 bases and J by 2 bases, with 4 bases of the junction left unmatched. The germline gives CDR1 LGHNA, CDR2 YNFKEQ. The CDR3 consists of 15 residues. The chain's CDR3 is CASSLDRVGNQPQHF. In DNA form, the CDR3 reads TGTGCCAGCAGCCTGGACAGGGTGGGCAATCAGCCCCAGCATTTT.

The table lists this clone with a count of one. The chain combines TRBV7-9 with TRBJ2-1, with D possibly TRBD2 on 7 matching bases. Trimming left V 5 bases short and J 8 bases short, with 19 bases between. The CDR3 covers 15 residues. The germline CDR1 and CDR2 sequences are SEHNR and FQNEAQ (reference sequence). CDR3: CASSPRGGSGHEQFF. The CDR3 DNA is TGTGCCAGCAGCCCCAGGGGCGGGAGTGGCCATGAGCAGTTCTTC.

The chain employs TRBV11-3 and TRBJ1-1; no clear D. Trimming removed 1 base at V and 5 bases at J, with 11 bases between. This CDR3 has 14 residues. Germline CDR1 and CDR2: SGHNT and YENEEA. The CDR3 reads CASSLGQDETEAFF. In DNA, the CDR3 is TGTGCCAGCAGCTTAGGGCAGGATGAAACTGAAGCTTTCTTT.

The J gene is TRBJ2-5, the V gene TRBV5-4; 11 bases match TRBD1. V dropped 4 bases and J dropped 5; count of bases not matched to a gene: 7. The CDR3 totals 15 residues. Germline assignment: CDR1 SGHNT and CDR2 YYREEE (reference sequence). The CDR3 loop reads CASSPQDRGRETQYF. The DNA of the CDR3 is TGTGCCAGCAGCCCCCAGGACAGGGGGCGGGAGACCCAGTACTTC.

The chain employs TRBV5-1 and TRBJ2-2; no reliable D call. This CDR3 spans 15 amino acids. The V gene's germline CDR1 is SGHRS and CDR2 YFSETQ. Trimming cost V 0 bases and J 0 bases, with 6 bases left between them. CDR3 sequence: CASSLAVSNTGELFF. CDR3 sequence (DNA): TGCGCCAGCAGCTTGGCGGTTTCGAACACCGGGGAGCTGTTTTTT.

V gene TRBV5-1 combines with J gene TRBJ2-3; maybe TRBD2 (6 bases). V dropped 8 bases and J dropped 1 base, with 14 bases sitting between them. The CDR3 length is 14 residues. Germline CDR1 and CDR2: SGHRS and YFSETQ. CDR3 amino acids: CASKLAPGTDTQYF. The CDR3 DNA follows: TGCGCCAGTAAGCTAGCGCCGGGCACAGATACGCAGTATTTT. The full variable domain, completed using reference TRBV5-1 and TRBJ2-3, is KAGVTQTPRYLIKTRGQQVTLSCSPISGHRSVSWYQQTPGQGLQFLFEYFSETQRNKGNFPGRFSGRQFSNSRSEMNVSTLELGDSALYLCASKLAPGTDTQYFGPGTRLTVL.

The gene calls are TRBV19 and TRBJ2-7; 10 bases line up with TRBD1. Per the germline V gene, CDR1 is LNHDA and CDR2 is SQIVND (reference sequence). This CDR3 region has 14 residues. V lost 5 bases, J lost 5 bases, and 6 bases stayed unmatched. The CDR3 loop is CASSGGTGVHEQYF. CDR3 nucleotide sequence: TGTGCCAGTAGTGGCGGGACAGGGGTACACGAGCAGTACTTC.

This rearrangement joins TRBV28 to TRBJ2-3; TRBD2 agrees at 11 bases. Per the germline V gene, CDR1 is MDHEN and CDR2 is SYDVKM. The V and J ends lost 4 bases and 9 bases, in that order; junction bases with no gene match: 9. This CDR3 has 15 amino acids. This chain's CDR3 is CASSSLAGVPATQYF. In DNA, the CDR3 is TGTGCCAGCAGTTCACTAGCGGGAGTCCCAGCCACGCAGTATTTT.

In DNA, the CDR3 is TGTGCCACCAGCAGAGCGTCGGGAGGGCGAACCGGGGAGCTGTTTTTT. Translating gives CATSRASGGRTGELFF. This chain uses TRBV15 with TRBJ2-2, with 8 positions matching TRBD2. Germline CDR1 is LNHNV and CDR2 is YYDKDF (reference sequence). Trimming took 1 base from V and 5 from J; bases not matched to a gene: 6. The CDR3 runs 16 residues.